The 9 T cell receptor beta chains in this list originate from one sample, sequenced in a study of blood T cells in healthy people across ages. A sample-barcoded 5' primer and a J-beta primer mix were used in a second PCR of about 7 to 12 cycles. From the 5' RACE reads, TCRdb called clonotypes with MiXCR, one entry per CDR3 protein. This sample has over a million distinct CDR3 sequences, with around 43% found just once. The sequenced sample consisted of blood. The receptors were sampled from a woman aged 55-75 years in good health.

This clonotype was detected only once. One end of the junction varies from germline; a read error may be responsible. The chain joins TRBV7-3 to TRBJ2-1; D is perhaps TRBD1 (6 bases). This CDR3 is built from 13 residues. Per the germline V gene, CDR1 is SGHTA and CDR2 is FQGTGA. The CDR3 DNA follows: TGTGTCAGCAGCGCCCAACCGACAGGAGAGCAGTTCTTC. Protein product: CVSSAQPTGEQFF. The full variable domain, rest sourced from reference TRBV7-3 and TRBJ2-1, is GAGVSQTPSNKVTEKGKYVELRCDPISGHTALYWYRQSLGQGPEFLIYFQGTGAADDSGLPNDRFFAVRPEGSVSTLKIQRTERGDSAVYLCVSSAQPTGEQFFGPGTRLTVL.

The chain uses TRBV7-8 and TRBJ1-2, with a possible D match to TRBD1 (5 bases). Germline assignment: CDR1 SGHVS and CDR2 FQNEAQ. V was pared by 4 bases and J by 1 base, with 16 bases between. The CDR3 is made up of 16 amino acids. The CDR3 coding sequence is TGTGCCAGCAGCTCCCGGCCGGTAGGGGTTAACTATGGCTACACCTTC. It translates to CASSSRPVGVNYGYTF.

V and J are TRBV7-9 and TRBJ2-6, with a tentative D call TRBD2 (5 bases). Germline V gene data show CDR1 as SEHNR and CDR2 as FQNEAQ (reference sequence). This CDR3 has 20 amino acids. V shed 5 bases and J shed 0 bases, with 23 bases lying between them. The DNA of the CDR3 is TGTGCCAGCAGCCCAGGAAAGAGGACTTCGCTACTCTCTGGGGCCAACGTCCTGACTTTC. This translates into CASSPGKRTSLLSGANVLTF.

This clonotype came up a few times. V and J are TRBV9 and TRBJ2-1; 13 nucleotides agree with TRBD2. The junction had 6 bases not matched to a gene; V was cut back by 4 bases and J by 2 bases. From germline, CDR1 is SGDLS and CDR2 YYNGEE. CDR3 size: 17 residues. For the CDR3, the DNA is TGTGCCAGCAGCCCCAGGACTAGCGGGAGCCCCTACAATGAGCAGTTCTTC. Its protein product is CASSPRTSGSPYNEQFF.

This chain connects TRBV20-1 to TRBJ2-7, with D perhaps TRBD2 (6 bases). CDR1 and CDR2 (germline): DFQATT, SNEGSKA (reference sequence). The CDR3 is made up of 13 amino acids. Trimming left V 6 bases short and J 3 bases short, with 15 bases between. Here the CDR3 reads CSAALAGLYEQYF. The CDR3 nucleotides are TGCAGTGCGGCTCTTGCGGGACTCTACGAGCAGTACTTC.

This chain connects TRBV10-3 to TRBJ2-4; perhaps TRBD2 as D (6 bases). Near its end, the DNA agrees better with TRBJ2-7, so the J call may be wrong. Germline V lookup: CDR1 ENHRY, CDR2 SYGVKD. The CDR3 spans 13 residues. The DNA of the CDR3 is TGTGCCATCAGTGTGGGCGGGAAGGGCGAGCAGTACTTC. Its translation: CAISVGGKGEQYF.

This rearrangement joins TRBV12-3 or TRBV12-4 to TRBJ2-3, with D perhaps TRBD1 (5 bases). The CDR3 loop spans 12 amino acids. V gave up 7 bases and J gave up 6 bases, with 11 bases separating them. The CDR3 nucleotides are TGTGCCAGCAATCAGGGAATTGATACGCAGTATTTT. Amino acid sequence: CASNQGIDTQYF.

This clonotype was seen only a few times. The CDR3 loop reads CSAGRRQGQETQYF. CDR3 DNA sequence: TGCAGTGCTGGCCGGAGACAAGGGCAAGAGACCCAGTACTTC. This chain connects TRBV20-1 to TRBJ2-5, with unresolved D. There are 14 residues in the CDR3. Deletions cut 5 bases from V and 2 bases from J, with 15 bases between. Germline V CDR1 and CDR2: DFQATT, SNEGSKA (reference sequence).

The genes are TRBV28 and TRBJ2-1; 10 nucleotides line up with TRBD1. The CDR3 is made up of 13 amino acids. The J segment lost 9 bases and the V segment lost 5 bases, leaving 4 bases of the junction unmatched. From germline, CDR1 is MDHEN and CDR2 SYDVKM. The CDR3 protein is CASSGDRGGEQFF. The CDR3 DNA is TGTGCCAGCAGTGGGGACAGGGGCGGTGAGCAGTTCTTC.